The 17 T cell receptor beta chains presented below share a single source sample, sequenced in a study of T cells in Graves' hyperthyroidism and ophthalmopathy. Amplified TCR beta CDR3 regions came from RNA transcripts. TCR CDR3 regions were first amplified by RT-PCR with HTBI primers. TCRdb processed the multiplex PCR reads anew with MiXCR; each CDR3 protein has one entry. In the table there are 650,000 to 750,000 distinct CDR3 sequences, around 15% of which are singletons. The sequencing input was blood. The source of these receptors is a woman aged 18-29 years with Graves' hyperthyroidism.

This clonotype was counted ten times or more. CDR3 nucleotide sequence: TGTGCCAGCAGCCCAAGTGGGATGAAGGGGGCGCGGGGGGCCAACGTCCTGACTTTC. Translation: CASSPSGMKGARGANVLTF. The chain employs TRBV7-9 and TRBJ2-6; 7 nucleotides line up with TRBD1. V shed 5 bases and J 4 bases; nucleotides not matched to a gene: 17. CDR3 size: 19 residues. From germline, CDR1 is SEHNR and CDR2 FQNEAQ (reference sequence).

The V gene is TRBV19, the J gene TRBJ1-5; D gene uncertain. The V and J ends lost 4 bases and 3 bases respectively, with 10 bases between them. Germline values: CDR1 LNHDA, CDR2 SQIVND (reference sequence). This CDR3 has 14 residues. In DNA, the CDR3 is TGTGCCAGTAGTAGAGGACGGAACAATCAGCCCCAGCATTTT. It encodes CASSRGRNNQPQHF.

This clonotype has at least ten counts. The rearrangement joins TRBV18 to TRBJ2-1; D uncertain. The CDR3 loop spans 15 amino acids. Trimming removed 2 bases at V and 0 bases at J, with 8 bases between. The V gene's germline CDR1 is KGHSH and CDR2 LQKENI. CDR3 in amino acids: CASSPSTSSYNEQFF. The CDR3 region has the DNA TGTGCCAGCTCACCAAGCACAAGCTCCTACAATGAGCAGTTCTTC.

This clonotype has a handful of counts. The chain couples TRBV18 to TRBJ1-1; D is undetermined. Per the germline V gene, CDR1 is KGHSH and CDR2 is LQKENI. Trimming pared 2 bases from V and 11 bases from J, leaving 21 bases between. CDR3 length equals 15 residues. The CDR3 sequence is CASSPEGIRAFKAFF. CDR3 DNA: TGTGCCAGCTCACCAGAAGGTATACGGGCGTTTAAGGCTTTCTTT.

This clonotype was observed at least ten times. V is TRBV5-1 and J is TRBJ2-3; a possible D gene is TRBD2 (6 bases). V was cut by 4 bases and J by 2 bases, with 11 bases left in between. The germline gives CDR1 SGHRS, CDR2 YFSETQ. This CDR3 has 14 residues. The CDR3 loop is CASSGGRPTDTQYF. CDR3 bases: TGCGCCAGCAGCGGGGGGAGGCCCACAGATACGCAGTATTTT. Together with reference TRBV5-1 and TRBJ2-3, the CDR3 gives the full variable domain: KAGVTQTPRYLIKTRGQQVTLSCSPISGHRSVSWYQQTPGQGLQFLFEYFSETQRNKGNFPGRFSGRQFSNSRSEMNVSTLELGDSALYLCASSGGRPTDTQYFGPGTRLTVL.

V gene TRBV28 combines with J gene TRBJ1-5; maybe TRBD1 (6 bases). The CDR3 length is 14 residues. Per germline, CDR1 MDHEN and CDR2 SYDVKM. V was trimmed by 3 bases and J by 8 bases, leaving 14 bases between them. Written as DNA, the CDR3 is TGTGCCAGCAGTTTGGGGGGGGGCGCAGAGCCCCAGCATTTT. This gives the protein CASSLGGGAEPQHF. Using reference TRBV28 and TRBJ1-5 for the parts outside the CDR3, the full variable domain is DVKVTQSSRYLVKRTGEKVFLECVQDMDHENMFWYRQDPGLGLRLIYFSYDVKMKEKGDIPEGYSVSREKKERFSLILESASTNQTSMYLCASSLGGGAEPQHFGDGTRLSIL.

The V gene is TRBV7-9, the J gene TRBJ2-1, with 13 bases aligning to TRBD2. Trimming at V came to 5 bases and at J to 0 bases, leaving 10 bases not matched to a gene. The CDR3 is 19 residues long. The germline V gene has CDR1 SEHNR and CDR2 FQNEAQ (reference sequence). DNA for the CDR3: TGTGCCAGCAGCCCCTCCCCAAGGACTAGCGGGAGCTCCTACAATGAGCAGTTCTTC. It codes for CASSPSPRTSGSSYNEQFF. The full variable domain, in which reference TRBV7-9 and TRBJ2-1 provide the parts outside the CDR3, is DTGVSQNPRHKITKRGQNVTFRCDPISEHNRLYWYRQTLGQGPEFLTYFQNEAQLEKSRLLSDRFSAERPKGSFSTLEIQRTEQGDSAMYLCASSPSPRTSGSSYNEQFFGPGTRLTVL.

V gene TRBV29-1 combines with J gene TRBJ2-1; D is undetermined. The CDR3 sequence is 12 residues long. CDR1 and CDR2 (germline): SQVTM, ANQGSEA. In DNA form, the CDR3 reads TGCACCACCGAAGGGCTAGTGAATGAGCAGTTCTTC. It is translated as CTTEGLVNEQFF.

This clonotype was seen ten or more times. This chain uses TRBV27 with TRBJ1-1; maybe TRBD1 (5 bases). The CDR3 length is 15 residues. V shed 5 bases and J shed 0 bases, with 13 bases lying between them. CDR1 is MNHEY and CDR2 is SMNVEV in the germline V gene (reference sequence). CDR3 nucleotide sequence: TGTGCCAGCAGTCCCCCAGACAGACTGAACACTGAAGCTTTCTTT. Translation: CASSPPDRLNTEAFF.

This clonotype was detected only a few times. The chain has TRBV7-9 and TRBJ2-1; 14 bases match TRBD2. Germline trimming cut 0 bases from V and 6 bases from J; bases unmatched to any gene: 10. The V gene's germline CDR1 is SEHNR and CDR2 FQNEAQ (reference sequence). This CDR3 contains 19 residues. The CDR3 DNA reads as TGTGCCAGCAGCTTAGCCTTCGGGACTAGCGGGAGTGTAGTCAATGAGCAGTTCTTC. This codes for CASSLAFGTSGSVVNEQFF. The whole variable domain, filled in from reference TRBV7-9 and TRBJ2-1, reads DTGVSQNPRHKITKRGQNVTFRCDPISEHNRLYWYRQTLGQGPEFLTYFQNEAQLEKSRLLSDRFSAERPKGSFSTLEIQRTEQGDSAMYLCASSLAFGTSGSVVNEQFFGPGTRLTVL.

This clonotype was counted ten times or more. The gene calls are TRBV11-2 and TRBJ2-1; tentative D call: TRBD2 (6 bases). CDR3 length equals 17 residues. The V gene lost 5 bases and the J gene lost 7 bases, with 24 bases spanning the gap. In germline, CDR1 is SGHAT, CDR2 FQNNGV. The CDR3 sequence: CASSNSWVGGGRNEQFF. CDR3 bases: TGTGCCAGCAGCAACTCCTGGGTGGGCGGTGGGAGGAATGAGCAGTTCTTC. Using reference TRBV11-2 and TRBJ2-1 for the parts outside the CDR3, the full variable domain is EAGVAQSPRYKIIEKRQSVAFWCNPISGHATLYWYQQILGQGPKLLIQFQNNGVVDDSQLPKDRFSAERLKGVDSTLKIQPAKLEDSAVYLCASSNSWVGGGRNEQFFGPGTRLTVL.

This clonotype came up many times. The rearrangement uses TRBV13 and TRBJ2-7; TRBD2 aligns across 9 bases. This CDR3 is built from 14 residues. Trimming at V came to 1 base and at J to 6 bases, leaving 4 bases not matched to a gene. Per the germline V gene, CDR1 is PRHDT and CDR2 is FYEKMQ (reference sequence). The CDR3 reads CASSLALAGREQYF. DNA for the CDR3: TGTGCCAGCAGCTTAGCACTAGCGGGCCGCGAGCAGTACTTC.

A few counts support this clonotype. The CDR3 loop is CASSPPDETQYF. The CDR3 DNA reads as TGTGCCAGCTCACCACCTGACGAGACCCAGTACTTC. This sequence joins TRBV18 and TRBJ2-5; D gene unclear. The germline V gene encodes CDR1 KGHSH and CDR2 LQKENI. The CDR3 spans 12 residues. V lost 0 bases, J lost 5 bases, and 4 bases lay in between.

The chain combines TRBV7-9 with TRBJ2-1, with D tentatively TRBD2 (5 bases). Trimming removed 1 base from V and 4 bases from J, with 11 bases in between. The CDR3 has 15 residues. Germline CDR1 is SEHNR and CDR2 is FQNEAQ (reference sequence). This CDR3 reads CASSLELVLYNEQFF. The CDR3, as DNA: TGTGCCAGCAGCTTAGAACTAGTTTTATACAATGAGCAGTTCTTC.

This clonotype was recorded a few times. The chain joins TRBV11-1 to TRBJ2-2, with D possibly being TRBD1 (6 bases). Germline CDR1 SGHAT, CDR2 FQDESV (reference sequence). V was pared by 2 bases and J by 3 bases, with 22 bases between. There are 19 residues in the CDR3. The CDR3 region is CASSLRLSFSRGHTGELFF. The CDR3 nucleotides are TGTGCCAGCAGCTTAAGATTATCGTTCAGCAGGGGTCACACCGGGGAGCTGTTTTTT.

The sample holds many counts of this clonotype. In DNA form, the CDR3 reads TGTGCCTGGAGTTACAGGGGATACGAGCAGTACTTC. It encodes CAWSYRGYEQYF. This chain links TRBV30 with TRBJ2-7; TRBD1 agrees at 7 bases. This CDR3 has 12 amino acids. Trimming took 2 bases from V and 4 from J; bases not matched to a gene: 2. CDR1 is GTSNPN, CDR2 SVGIG, per germline (reference sequence).

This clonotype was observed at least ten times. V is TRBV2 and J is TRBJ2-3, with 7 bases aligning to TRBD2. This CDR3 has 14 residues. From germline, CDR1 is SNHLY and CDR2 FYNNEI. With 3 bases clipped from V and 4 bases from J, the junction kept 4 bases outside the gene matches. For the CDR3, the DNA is TGTGCCAGCAGTGAGGCCGGGAGGTCAGATACGCAGTATTTT. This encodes CASSEAGRSDTQYF. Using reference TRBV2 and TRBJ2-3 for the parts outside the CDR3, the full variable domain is EPEVTQTPSHQVTQMGQEVILRCVPISNHLYFYWYRQILGQKVEFLVSFYNNEISEKSEIFDDQFSVERPDGSNFTLKIRSTKLEDSAMYFCASSEAGRSDTQYFGPGTRLTVL.